The clone carrying this TCR beta chain turned up a few times. Its target is not known. Per germline, CDR1 GTSNPN and CDR2 SVGIG (reference sequence). V was pared by 0 bases and J by 1 base, with 6 bases between. The CDR3 contains 13 residues. The data stem from a study of healthy donors' naive CD4 and CD8 T cells. Study-wide findings and caveats: Negatively charged CDR3s marked CD8+ lineage; positively charged CDR3s marked CD4+ lineage.

A linear amplification protocol produced the TCR libraries from 400 to 550 ng of total RNA. MiXCR, run by TCRdb on the reads, gives a single entry per CDR3 protein. The data contain about 180,000 distinct CDR3 sequences, about 74% of them singletons. The receptor's source is a pool of human donors in good health; the sample pools cells from several healthy donors. The rearrangement links TRBV30 to TRBJ1-1; unclear D gene. The source material was naive CD4+ and CD8+ T cells sorted from blood, pooled from several donors. The CDR3 DNA sequence: TGTGCCTGGAGTGTCCGGGAGAACACTGAAGCTTTCTTT. This translates into CAWSVRENTEAFF. Drawing the rest from reference TRBV30 and TRBJ1-1, the complete variable domain is SQTIHQWPATLVQPVGSPLSLECTVEGTSNPNLYWYRQAAGRGLQLLFYSVGIGQISSEVPQNLSASRPQDRQFILSSKKLLLSDSGFYLCAWSVRENTEAFFGQGTRLTVV.